These T cell receptor beta chains were read from a single sample in a study of T cell repertoires in cytomegalovirus infection. Via MiXCR, TCRdb re-called the reads, giving one row per CDR3 protein. The sample records about 530,000 distinct CDR3 sequences, about 30% being singletons. Sequenced: PBMCs. The receptors here all came from a human donor in good health (CMV status not recorded). Some clones in this sample may be carry-over from other donors' samples. Each CDR3 is given with its conserved first and last residue.

J gene,V gene,CDR3 protein
TRBJ2-7,TRBV20-1,CSAQRGTEAYEQYF
TRBJ2-2,TRBV5-5,CASSLEYSSFSAGAHTGELFF
TRBJ2-3,TRBV7-9,CASSSRGGSTTDTQYF
TRBJ2-1,TRBV7-9,CASSPTGDNEQFF
TRBJ2-1,TRBV12-3/TRBV12-4,CASSPSWASGHNEQFF
TRBJ2-5,TRBV19,CASSFAGTSVQETQYF
TRBJ2-1,TRBV29-1,CSVKRWGGQGGDEQFF
TRBJ1-5,TRBV12-3/TRBV12-4,CASSLGGLGNQPQHF
TRBJ2-6,TRBV30,CAWRGANSGANVLTF
TRBJ2-7,TRBV3-1,CASSQDRTAGFTNEQYF
TRBJ1-4,TRBV12-3/TRBV12-4,CASSFRGGQEKLFF
TRBJ2-3,TRBV2,CASSETGADTQYF
TRBJ2-2,TRBV6-2/TRBV6-3,CASSTAGVTGELFF
TRBJ1-2,TRBV4-1,CASSHTTGEGYTF
TRBJ1-3,TRBV12-3/TRBV12-4,CASTAPGQGRNTIYF
TRBJ1-3,TRBV4-2,CASSPEWGGNTIYF
TRBJ2-1,TRBV28,CASSLGDRGRGNEQFF
TRBJ2-2,TRBV25-1,CASSDTTDDSTGELFF
TRBJ2-5,TRBV2,CGIIRGNRQETQYF
TRBJ2-5,TRBV4-3,CASSQDSIRGETQYF
TRBJ1-1,TRBV6-2/TRBV6-3,CASSLTWRQTEAFF
TRBJ2-3,TRBV7-6,CASSPGLAGADTQYF
TRBJ1-3,TRBV7-8,CASSPRLGLGGNTIYF
TRBJ2-2,TRBV6-2/TRBV6-3,CASSHPGQGGAGELFF
TRBJ2-7,TRBV4-2,CASSQQGTGDYEQYF
TRBJ1-1,TRBV6-5,CASSYTRSPGTGNTEAFF
TRBJ2-2,TRBV6-1,CATPRPPSGNTGELFF
TRBJ1-4,TRBV11-2,CASSAQTGTYNEKLFF
TRBJ2-3,TRBV6-1,CASSEGILAGGLTDTQYF
TRBJ2-1,TRBV12-3/TRBV12-4,CASSRRSPGNEQFF
TRBJ2-7,TRBV10-3,CAISAGTRSSYEQYF
TRBJ2-1,TRBV7-9,CASSLGVEQFF
TRBJ1-2,TRBV12-5,CASGLNGDYGYTF